This T cell receptor beta chain was documented in a study of breast tumors, draining lymph nodes, adjacent tissues. Findings of the study overall: Tumor TCR diversity was below lymph nodes but above nontumor tissue. Compared with basal-like, luminal-like tumors shared significantly more repertoire with nontumor tissue.

TCRdb re-called the multiplex PCR reads through MiXCR, storing one row per CDR3 protein. Of 20,000 to 25,000 distinct CDR3 sequences listed, around 41% are singletons. The V end was cut by 1 base, the J end by 6 bases, with 19 bases between. The CDR3 is 17 amino acids. Per germline, CDR1 SGHVS and CDR2 FQNEAQ. This clonotype was picked up a small number of times. The antigen remains undetermined. Sequenced sample: breast tumor tissue. This sequence originates from a female donor with breast cancer. Some clones in this sample may be carry-over from other donors' samples. This chain joins TRBV7-8 and TRBJ2-1, with a possible D match to TRBD2 (6 bases). CDR3 in amino acids: CASSLDLVRDRRNEQFF. In nucleotides, the CDR3 is TGTGCCAGCAGCTTAGACCTCGTGCGGGACCGCCGCAATGAGCAGTTCTTC.